The 13 T cell receptor beta chains presented below share a single source sample, sequenced in a study of shared clonotypes between healthy human individuals. Only in-frame clones appear in the TCRdb table, and some are missing; sequencing was by immunoSEQ multiplex PCR. The sample holds about 1 million clones, 75% seen once. Specimen: memory CD4+ T cells sorted from blood. As to subset: CD45RA-negative fraction. These receptors came from a man younger than 35 in good health.

This clone came up once. The rearrangement joins TRBV10-3 to TRBJ2-1; a possible D gene is TRBD1 (6 bases). The CDR3 has 14 residues. In germline, CDR1 is ENHRY, CDR2 SYGVKD. With 6 bases removed from V and 4 bases from J, the gap between germline ends came to 13 bases. The CDR3 reads CAISPTGQYNEQFF. The DNA of the CDR3 is TGTGCCATCAGCCCTACTGGACAGTACAATGAGCAGTTCTTC.

This chain links TRBV9 with TRBJ2-7, with 10 bases lining up with TRBD2. Germline CDR1 is SGDLS and CDR2 is YYNGEE. V shed 0 bases and J 4 bases; nucleotides not matched to a gene: 7. The CDR3 covers 16 residues. The CDR3 here is CASSVAGTSELYEQYF. The DNA of the CDR3 is TGTGCCAGCAGCGTAGCCGGGACTAGCGAACTATACGAGCAGTACTTC. Complete variable domain (other parts from reference TRBV9 and TRBJ2-7): DSGVTQTPKHLITATGQRVTLRCSPRSGDLSVYWYQQSLDQGLQFLIQYYNGEERAKGNILERFSAQQFPDLHSELNLSSLELGDSALYFCASSVAGTSELYEQYFGPGTRLTVT.

A word on this clone: Within the sample, other DNA sequences also encode this same CDR3. The chain employs TRBV4-3 and TRBJ2-1; D call uncertain. This CDR3 spans 16 amino acids. Germline loops: CDR1 LGHNA, CDR2 YSLEER. V was trimmed by 0 bases and J by 0 bases, leaving 9 bases between them. CDR3 DNA sequence: TGCGCCAGCAGCCAAGATCTGGTGAGCTCCTACAATGAGCAGTTCTTC. The encoded protein is CASSQDLVSSYNEQFF.

This chain connects TRBV6-1 to TRBJ1-5, with D possibly matching TRBD1 (6 bases). V dropped 5 bases and J dropped 7 bases, with 18 bases sitting between them. Germline V gene lookup returns CDR1 MNHNS and CDR2 SASEGT. The CDR3 consists of 15 residues. The CDR3 loop is CASSLDRVLGQPQHF. As DNA, the CDR3 is TGTGCCAGCAGTTTGGACAGAGTCTTAGGCCAGCCCCAGCATTTT.

V usage is TRBV5-1 and J usage is TRBJ2-7, with 7 nucleotides matching TRBD1. The V gene's germline CDR1 is SGHRS and CDR2 YFSETQ. V trimming: 4 bases; J trimming: 6 bases; junction bases outside the gene matches: 16. This CDR3 is built from 16 residues. The CDR3 sequence is CASSPRDSLGPSEQYF. CDR3 nucleotides: TGCGCCAGCAGCCCACGGGACAGTCTCGGGCCCTCCGAGCAGTACTTC.

This chain uses TRBV14 with TRBJ1-4, with D maybe TRBD1 (6 bases). This CDR3 has 14 amino acids. Per the germline V gene, CDR1 is SGHDN and CDR2 is FVKESK. Trimming took 6 bases from V and 8 from J, leaving 16 bases between them. CDR3 in amino acids: CASRLRGTPEKLFF. CDR3 in DNA: TGTGCCAGCAGACTCCGCGGGACACCAGAAAAACTGTTTTTT.

The rearrangement joins TRBV6-5 to TRBJ1-2; D ambiguous. Trimming pared 0 bases from V and 5 bases from J, leaving 13 bases between. Germline V gives CDR1 MNHEY, CDR2 SVGAGI. This CDR3 region has 15 residues. CDR3 in DNA: TGTGCCAGCAGTTACTCGTTAGGGATAGGGTATGGCTACACCTTC. As protein: CASSYSLGIGYGYTF.

This sequence joins TRBV6-5 and TRBJ1-1, with 7 bases matching TRBD1. Germline lookup yields CDR1 MNHEY and CDR2 SVGAGI. Trimming took 5 bases from V and 10 from J; bases not matched to a gene: 13. The CDR3 runs 14 residues. CDR3 nucleotide sequence: TGTGCCAGCAGTCGTATTGCAGGGGGGTTGGGAGCTTTCTTT. Its protein product is CASSRIAGGLGAFF.

This sequence joins TRBV11-2 and TRBJ2-7, with 9 positions matching TRBD2. This CDR3 has 17 residues. Per germline, CDR1 SGHAT and CDR2 FQNNGV. The V and J ends lost 5 bases and 5 bases, in that order; junction bases with no gene match: 16. CDR3 in amino acids: CASSPRGAGGLGHEQYF. Here the CDR3 DNA reads TGTGCCAGCAGCCCCAGGGGTGCGGGAGGGTTGGGACACGAGCAGTACTTC. Full variable domain (rest looked up from reference TRBV11-2 and TRBJ2-7): EAGVAQSPRYKIIEKRQSVAFWCNPISGHATLYWYQQILGQGPKLLIQFQNNGVVDDSQLPKDRFSAERLKGVDSTLKIQPAKLEDSAVYLCASSPRGAGGLGHEQYFGPGTRLTVT.

CDR3 sequence reads: CASSSPVGKNTGELFF. For the CDR3, the DNA is TGTGCCAGCAGTTCTCCGGTAGGGAAGAACACCGGGGAGCTGTTTTTT. The genes are TRBV6-5 and TRBJ2-2; D not resolved. The germline CDR1 and CDR2 sequences are MNHEY and SVGAGI. The CDR3 spans 16 residues. Trimming removed 4 bases at V and 1 base at J, with 13 bases between.

The chain joins TRBV28 to TRBJ2-7; the match to TRBD2 covers 8 bases. Germline lookup yields CDR1 MDHEN and CDR2 SYDVKM. Trimming took 1 base from V and 5 from J; bases not matched to a gene: 13. The CDR3 extends over 17 amino acids. The CDR3 nucleotides read TGTGCCAGCAGTTTATTTTCAGCGGGAGCGAAATCAGACGAGCAGTACTTC. Amino acid sequence: CASSLFSAGAKSDEQYF.

The CDR3 DNA follows: TGTGCCTGGAGAGTAGCCGGGAGCTCCTACGAGCAGTACTTC. Protein sequence: CAWRVAGSSYEQYF. The gene calls are TRBV30 and TRBJ2-7, with a tentative D call TRBD2 (6 bases). Germline lookup yields CDR1 GTSNPN and CDR2 SVGIG (reference sequence). V was trimmed by 3 bases and J by 0 bases, leaving 12 bases between them. The CDR3 length is 14 residues.

V and J are TRBV7-2 and TRBJ2-5; 7 bases line up with TRBD2. The CDR3 is 14 residues long. With 5 bases clipped from V and 1 base from J, the junction kept 4 bases outside the gene matches. Germline values: CDR1 SGHTA, CDR2 FQGNSA. The CDR3 region has the DNA TGTGCCAGCAGCCCGGGACTACCCCAAGAGACCCAGTACTTC. Translated: CASSPGLPQETQYF.